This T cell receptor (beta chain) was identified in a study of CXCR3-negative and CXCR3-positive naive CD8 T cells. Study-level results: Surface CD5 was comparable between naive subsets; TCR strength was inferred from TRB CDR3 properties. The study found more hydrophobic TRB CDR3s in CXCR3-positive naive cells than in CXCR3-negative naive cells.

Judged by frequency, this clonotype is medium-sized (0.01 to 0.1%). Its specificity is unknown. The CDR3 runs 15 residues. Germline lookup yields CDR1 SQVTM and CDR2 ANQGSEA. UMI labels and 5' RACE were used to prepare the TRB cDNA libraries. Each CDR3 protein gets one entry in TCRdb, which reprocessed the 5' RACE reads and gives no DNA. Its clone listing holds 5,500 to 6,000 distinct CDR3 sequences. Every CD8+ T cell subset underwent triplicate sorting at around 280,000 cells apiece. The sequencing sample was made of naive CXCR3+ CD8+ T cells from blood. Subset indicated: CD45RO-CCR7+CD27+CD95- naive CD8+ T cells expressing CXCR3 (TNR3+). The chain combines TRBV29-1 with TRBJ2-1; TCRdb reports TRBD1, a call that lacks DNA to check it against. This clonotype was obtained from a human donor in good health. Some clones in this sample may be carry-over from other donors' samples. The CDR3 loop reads CSVESETGRLDEQFF.